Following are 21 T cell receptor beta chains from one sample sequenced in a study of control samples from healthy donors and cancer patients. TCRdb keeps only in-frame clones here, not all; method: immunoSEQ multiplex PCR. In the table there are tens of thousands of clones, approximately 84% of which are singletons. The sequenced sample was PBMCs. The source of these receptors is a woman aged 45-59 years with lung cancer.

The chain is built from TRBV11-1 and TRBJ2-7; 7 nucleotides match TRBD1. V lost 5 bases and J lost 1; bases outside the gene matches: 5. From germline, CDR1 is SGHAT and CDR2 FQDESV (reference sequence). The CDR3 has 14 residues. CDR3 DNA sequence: TGTGCCAGCAGCGGGACAGTATCGTCCTACGAGCAGTACTTC. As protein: CASSGTVSSYEQYF. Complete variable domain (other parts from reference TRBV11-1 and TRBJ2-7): EAEVAQSPRYKITEKSQAVAFWCDPISGHATLYWYRQILGQGPELLVQFQDESVVDDSQLPKDRFSAERLKGVDSTLKIQPAELGDSAMYLCASSGTVSSYEQYFGPGTRLTVT.

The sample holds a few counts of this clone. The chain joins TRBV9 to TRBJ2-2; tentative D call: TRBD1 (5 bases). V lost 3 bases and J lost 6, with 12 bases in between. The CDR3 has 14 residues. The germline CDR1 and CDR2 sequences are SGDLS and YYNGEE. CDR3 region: CASSAPRVPGELFF. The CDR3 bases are TGTGCCAGCAGCGCACCCAGGGTTCCCGGGGAGCTGTTTTTT.

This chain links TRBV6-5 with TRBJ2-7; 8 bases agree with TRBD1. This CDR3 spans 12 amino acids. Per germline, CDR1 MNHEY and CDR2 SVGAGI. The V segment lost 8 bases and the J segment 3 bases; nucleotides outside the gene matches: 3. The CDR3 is CASRQGIYEQYF. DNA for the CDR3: TGTGCCAGCCGACAGGGGATCTACGAGCAGTACTTC.

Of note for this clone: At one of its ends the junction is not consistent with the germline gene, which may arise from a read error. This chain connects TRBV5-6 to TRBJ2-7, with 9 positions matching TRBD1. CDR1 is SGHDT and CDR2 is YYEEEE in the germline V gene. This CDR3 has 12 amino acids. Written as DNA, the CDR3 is TGTGCCAGCAGCCACACAGGGGGCCCTATTGCCTTC. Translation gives CASSHTGGPIAF.

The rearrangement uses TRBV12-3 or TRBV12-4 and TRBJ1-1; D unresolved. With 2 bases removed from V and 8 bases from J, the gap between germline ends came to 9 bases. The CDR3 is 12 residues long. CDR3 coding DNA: TGTGCCAGCAGTTTACCCGTTTCGGAAGCTTTCTTT. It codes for CASSLPVSEAFF.

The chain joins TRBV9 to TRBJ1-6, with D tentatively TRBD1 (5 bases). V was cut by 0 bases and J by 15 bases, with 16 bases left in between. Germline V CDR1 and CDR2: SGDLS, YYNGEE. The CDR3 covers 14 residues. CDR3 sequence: CASSVDGGDANLHF. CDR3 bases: TGTGCCAGCAGCGTAGACGGGGGGGACGCTAACCTCCACTTT. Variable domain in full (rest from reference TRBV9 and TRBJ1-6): DSGVTQTPKHLITATGQRVTLRCSPRSGDLSVYWYQQSLDQGLQFLIQYYNGEERAKGNILERFSAQQFPDLHSELNLSSLELGDSALYFCASSVDGGDANLHFGNGTRLTVT.

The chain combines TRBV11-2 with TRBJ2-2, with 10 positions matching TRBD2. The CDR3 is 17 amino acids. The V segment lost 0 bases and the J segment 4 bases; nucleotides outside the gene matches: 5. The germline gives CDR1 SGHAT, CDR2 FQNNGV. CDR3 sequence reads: CASSLDGLAVRTGELFF. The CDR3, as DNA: TGTGCCAGCAGCTTAGACGGACTAGCGGTTCGCACCGGGGAGCTGTTTTTT.

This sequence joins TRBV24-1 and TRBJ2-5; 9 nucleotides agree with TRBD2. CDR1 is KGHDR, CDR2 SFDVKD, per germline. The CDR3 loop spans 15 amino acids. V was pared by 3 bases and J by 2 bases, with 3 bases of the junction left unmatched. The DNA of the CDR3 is TGTGCCACCAGTGATCCGGCGGGAGGGCAAGAGACCCAGTACTTC. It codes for CATSDPAGGQETQYF.

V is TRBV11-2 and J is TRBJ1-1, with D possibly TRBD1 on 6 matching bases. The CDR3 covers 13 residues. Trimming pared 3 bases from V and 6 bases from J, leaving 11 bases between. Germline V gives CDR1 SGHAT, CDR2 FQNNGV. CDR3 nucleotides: TGTGCCAGCAGCTTCTACAGGGACCCTGAAGCTTTCTTT. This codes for CASSFYRDPEAFF.

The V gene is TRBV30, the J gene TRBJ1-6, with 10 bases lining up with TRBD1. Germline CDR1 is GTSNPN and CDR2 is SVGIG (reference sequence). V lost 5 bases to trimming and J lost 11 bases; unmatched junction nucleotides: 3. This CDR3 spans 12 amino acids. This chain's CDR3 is CAWGTGDPPLHF. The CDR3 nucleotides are TGTGCCTGGGGGACAGGGGACCCACCCCTCCACTTT.

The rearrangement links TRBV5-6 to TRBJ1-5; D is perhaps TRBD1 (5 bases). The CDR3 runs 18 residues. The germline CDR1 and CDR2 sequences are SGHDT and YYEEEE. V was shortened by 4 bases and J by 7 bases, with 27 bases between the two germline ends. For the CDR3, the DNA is TGTGCCAGCAGCAAAATTTCCCAGGGATTAGGACCTGAGCAGCCCCAGCATTTT. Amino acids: CASSKISQGLGPEQPQHF.

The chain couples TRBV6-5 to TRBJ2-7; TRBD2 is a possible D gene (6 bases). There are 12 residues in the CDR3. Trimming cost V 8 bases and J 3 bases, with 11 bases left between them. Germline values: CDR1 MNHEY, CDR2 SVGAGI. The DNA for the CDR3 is TGTGCCAGCCGCCTGCGGGACTACGAGCAGTACTTC. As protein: CASRLRDYEQYF.

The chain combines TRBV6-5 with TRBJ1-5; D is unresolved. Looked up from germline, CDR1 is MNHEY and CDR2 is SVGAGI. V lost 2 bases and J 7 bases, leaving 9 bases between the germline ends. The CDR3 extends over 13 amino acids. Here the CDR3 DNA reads TGTGCCAGCAGTTACGGGGTAAGGCAGCCCCAGCATTTT. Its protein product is CASSYGVRQPQHF.

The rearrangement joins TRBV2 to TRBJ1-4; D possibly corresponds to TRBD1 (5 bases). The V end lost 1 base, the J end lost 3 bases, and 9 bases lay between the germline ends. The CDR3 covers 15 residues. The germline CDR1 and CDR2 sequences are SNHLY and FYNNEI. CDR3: CASSEDGGANEKLFF. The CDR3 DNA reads TGTGCCAGCAGTGAAGATGGGGGAGCTAATGAAAAACTGTTTTTT.

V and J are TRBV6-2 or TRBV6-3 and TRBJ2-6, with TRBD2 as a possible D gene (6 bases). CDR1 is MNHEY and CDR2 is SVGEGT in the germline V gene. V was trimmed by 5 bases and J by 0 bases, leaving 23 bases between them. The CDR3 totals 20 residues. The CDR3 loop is CASSGGYQPQLGSGANVLTF. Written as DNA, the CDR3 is TGTGCCAGCAGTGGAGGGTACCAGCCCCAACTAGGCTCTGGGGCCAACGTCCTGACTTTC.

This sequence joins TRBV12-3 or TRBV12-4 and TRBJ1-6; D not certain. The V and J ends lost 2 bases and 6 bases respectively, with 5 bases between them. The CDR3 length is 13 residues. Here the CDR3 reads CASSLSSNSPLHF. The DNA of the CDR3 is TGTGCCAGCAGTTTAAGCAGTAATTCACCCCTCCACTTT.

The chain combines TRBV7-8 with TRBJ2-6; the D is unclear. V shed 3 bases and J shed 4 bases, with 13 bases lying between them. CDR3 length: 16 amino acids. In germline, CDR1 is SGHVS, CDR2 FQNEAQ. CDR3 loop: CASSLVQATGANVLTF. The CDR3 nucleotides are TGTGCCAGCAGCTTGGTCCAGGCGACAGGGGCCAACGTCCTGACTTTC.

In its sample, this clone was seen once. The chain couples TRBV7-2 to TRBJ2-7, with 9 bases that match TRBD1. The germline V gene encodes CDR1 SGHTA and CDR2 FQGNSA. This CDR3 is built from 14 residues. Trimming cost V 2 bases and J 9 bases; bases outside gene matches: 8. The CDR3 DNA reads TGTGCCAGCAGCTTACCCGGGACAGGGAGGGGGCAGTACTTC. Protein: CASSLPGTGRGQYF.

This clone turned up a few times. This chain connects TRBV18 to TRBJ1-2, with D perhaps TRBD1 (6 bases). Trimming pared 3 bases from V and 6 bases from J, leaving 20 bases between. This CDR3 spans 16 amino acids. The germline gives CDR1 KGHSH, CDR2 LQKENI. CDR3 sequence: CASSPRLQQGENGYTF. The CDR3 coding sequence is TGTGCCAGCTCACCTCGGCTGCAACAGGGAGAAAATGGCTACACCTTC.

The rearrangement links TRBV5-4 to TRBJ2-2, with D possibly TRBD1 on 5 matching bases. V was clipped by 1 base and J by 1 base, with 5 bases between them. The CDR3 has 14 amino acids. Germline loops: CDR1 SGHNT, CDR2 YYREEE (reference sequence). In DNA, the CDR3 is TGTGCCAGCAGCTTGAGGGGGAACACCGGGGAGCTGTTTTTT. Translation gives CASSLRGNTGELFF. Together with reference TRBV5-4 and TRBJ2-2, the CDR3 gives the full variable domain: ETGVTQSPTHLIKTRGQQVTLRCSSQSGHNTVSWYQQALGQGPQFIFQYYREEENGRGNFPPRFSGLQFPNYSSELNVNALELDDSALYLCASSLRGNTGELFFGEGSRLTVL.

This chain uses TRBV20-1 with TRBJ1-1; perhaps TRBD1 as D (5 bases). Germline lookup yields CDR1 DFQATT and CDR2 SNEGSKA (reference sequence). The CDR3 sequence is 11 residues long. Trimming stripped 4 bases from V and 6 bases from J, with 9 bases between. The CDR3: CSATGWSEAFF. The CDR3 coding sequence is TGCAGTGCTACAGGGTGGTCTGAAGCTTTCTTT.